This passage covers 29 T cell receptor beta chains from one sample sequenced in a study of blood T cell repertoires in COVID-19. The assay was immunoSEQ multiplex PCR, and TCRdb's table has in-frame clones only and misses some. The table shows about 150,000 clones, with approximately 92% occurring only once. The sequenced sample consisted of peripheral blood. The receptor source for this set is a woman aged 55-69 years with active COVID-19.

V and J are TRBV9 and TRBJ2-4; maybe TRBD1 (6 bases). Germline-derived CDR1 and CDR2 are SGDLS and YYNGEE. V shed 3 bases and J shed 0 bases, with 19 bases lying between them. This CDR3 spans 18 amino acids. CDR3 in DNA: TGTGCCAGCAGCGCCAGTTGGGGGCAGGGGATAGCCAAAAACATTCAGTACTTC. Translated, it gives CASSASWGQGIAKNIQYF.

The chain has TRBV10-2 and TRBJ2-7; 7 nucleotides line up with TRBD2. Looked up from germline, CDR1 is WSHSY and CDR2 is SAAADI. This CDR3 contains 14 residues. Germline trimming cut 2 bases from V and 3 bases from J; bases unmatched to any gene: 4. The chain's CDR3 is CASSELAGVYEQYF. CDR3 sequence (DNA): TGCGCCAGCAGTGAGCTCGCGGGAGTCTACGAGCAGTACTTC.

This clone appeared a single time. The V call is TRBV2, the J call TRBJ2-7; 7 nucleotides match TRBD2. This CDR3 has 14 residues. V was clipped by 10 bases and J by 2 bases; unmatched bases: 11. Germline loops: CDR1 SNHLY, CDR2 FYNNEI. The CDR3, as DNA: TGTGCCATAGCAGGAGCGGGACGGCCCTACGAGCAGTACTTC. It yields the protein CAIAGAGRPYEQYF.

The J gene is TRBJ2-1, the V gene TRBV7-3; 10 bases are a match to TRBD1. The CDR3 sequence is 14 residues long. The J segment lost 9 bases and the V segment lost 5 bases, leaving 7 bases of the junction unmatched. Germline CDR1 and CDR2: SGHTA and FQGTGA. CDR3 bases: TGTGCCAGCAGCACCGGGACAGGGGCGCGTGAGCAGTTCTTC. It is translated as CASSTGTGAREQFF.

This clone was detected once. In nucleotides, the CDR3 is TGCAGTGCTAGTCTAGCGGTGTACACAGATACGCAGTATTTT. This codes for CSASLAVYTDTQYF. The chain carries TRBV20-1 and TRBJ2-3; 7 nucleotides agree with TRBD2. Germline lookup yields CDR1 DFQATT and CDR2 SNEGSKA (reference sequence). V shed 3 bases, J shed 2 bases, and the junction held 5 bases outside the gene matches. The CDR3 spans 14 residues.

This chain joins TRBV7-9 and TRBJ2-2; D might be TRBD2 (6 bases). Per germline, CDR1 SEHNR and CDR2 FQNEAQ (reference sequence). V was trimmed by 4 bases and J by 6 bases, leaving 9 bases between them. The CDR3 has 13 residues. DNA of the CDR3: TGTGCCAGCAGCTCTTCTAGCGCCGGGGAGCTGTTTTTT. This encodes CASSSSSAGELFF.

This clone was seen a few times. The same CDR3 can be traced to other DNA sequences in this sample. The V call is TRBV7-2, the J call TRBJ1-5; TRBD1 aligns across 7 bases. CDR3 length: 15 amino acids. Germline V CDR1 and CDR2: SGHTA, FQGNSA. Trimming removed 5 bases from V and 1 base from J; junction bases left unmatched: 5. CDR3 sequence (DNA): TGTGCCAGCAGCGTACAGGGGACGAGCAATCAGCCCCAGCATTTT. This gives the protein CASSVQGTSNQPQHF. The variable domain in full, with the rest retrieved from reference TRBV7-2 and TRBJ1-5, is GAGVSQSPSNKVTEKGKDVELRCDPISGHTALYWYRQSLGQGLEFLIYFQGNSAPDKSGLPSDRFSAERTGGSVSTLTIQRTQQEDSAVYLCASSVQGTSNQPQHFGDGTRLSIL.

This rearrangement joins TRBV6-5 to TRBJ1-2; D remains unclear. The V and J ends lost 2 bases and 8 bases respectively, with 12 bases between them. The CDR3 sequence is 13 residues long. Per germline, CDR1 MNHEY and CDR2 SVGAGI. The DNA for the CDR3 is TGTGCCAGCAGTTACGGACTCCTGTCAGGCTACACCTTC. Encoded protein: CASSYGLLSGYTF.

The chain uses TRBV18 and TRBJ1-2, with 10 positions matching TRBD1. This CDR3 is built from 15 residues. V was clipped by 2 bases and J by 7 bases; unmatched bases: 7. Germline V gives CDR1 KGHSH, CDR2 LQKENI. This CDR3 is CASSPSDRGQGGYTF. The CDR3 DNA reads TGTGCCAGCTCACCATCCGACAGGGGGCAAGGTGGCTACACCTTC. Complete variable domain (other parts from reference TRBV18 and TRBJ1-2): NAGVMQNPRHLVRRRGQEARLRCSPMKGHSHVYWYRQLPEEGLKFMVYLQKENIIDESGMPKERFSAEFPKEGPSILRIQQVVRGDSAAYFCASSPSDRGQGGYTFGSGTRLTVV.

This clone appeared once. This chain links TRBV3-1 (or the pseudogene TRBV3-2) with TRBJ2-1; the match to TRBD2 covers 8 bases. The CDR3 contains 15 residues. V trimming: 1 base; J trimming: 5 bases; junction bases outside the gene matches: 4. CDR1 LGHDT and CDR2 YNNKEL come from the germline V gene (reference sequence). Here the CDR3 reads CASSQGSGGNNEQFF. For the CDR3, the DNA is TGTGCCAGCAGCCAAGGATCGGGAGGGAACAATGAGCAGTTCTTC.

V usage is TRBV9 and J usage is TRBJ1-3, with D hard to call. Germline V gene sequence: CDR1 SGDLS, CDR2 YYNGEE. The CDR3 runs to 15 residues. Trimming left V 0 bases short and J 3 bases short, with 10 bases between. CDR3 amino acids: CASSVAPGFGNTIYF. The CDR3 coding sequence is TGTGCCAGCAGCGTAGCCCCCGGGTTTGGAAACACCATATATTTT. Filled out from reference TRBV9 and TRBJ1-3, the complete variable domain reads DSGVTQTPKHLITATGQRVTLRCSPRSGDLSVYWYQQSLDQGLQFLIQYYNGEERAKGNILERFSAQQFPDLHSELNLSSLELGDSALYFCASSVAPGFGNTIYFGEGSWLTVV.

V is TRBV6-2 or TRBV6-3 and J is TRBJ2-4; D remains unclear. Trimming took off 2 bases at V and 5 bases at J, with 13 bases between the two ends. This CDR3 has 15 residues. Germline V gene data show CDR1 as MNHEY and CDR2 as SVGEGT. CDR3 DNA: TGTGCCAGCAGTTACCGTCGTCAATCAGAAAACATTCAGTACTTC. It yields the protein CASSYRRQSENIQYF.

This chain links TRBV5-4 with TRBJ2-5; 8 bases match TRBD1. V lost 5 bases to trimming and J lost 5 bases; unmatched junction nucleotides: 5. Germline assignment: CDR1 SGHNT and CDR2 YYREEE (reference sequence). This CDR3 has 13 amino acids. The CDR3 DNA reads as TGTGCCAGCAGAAACCAGGGGGCGGAGACCCAGTACTTC. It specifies CASRNQGAETQYF.

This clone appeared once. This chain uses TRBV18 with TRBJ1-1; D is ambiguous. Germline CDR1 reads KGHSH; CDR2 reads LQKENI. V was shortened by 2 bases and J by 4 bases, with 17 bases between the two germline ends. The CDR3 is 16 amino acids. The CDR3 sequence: CASSPSSLGASTEAFF. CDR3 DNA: TGTGCCAGCTCACCATCTTCTTTGGGAGCGTCCACTGAAGCTTTCTTT.

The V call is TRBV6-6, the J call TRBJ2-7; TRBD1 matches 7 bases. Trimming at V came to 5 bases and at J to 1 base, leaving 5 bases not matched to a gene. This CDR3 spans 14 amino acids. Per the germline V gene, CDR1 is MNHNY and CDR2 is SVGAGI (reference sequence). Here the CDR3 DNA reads TGTGCCAGCAGTCGAGGGACAGTATCCTACGAGCAGTACTTC. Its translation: CASSRGTVSYEQYF.

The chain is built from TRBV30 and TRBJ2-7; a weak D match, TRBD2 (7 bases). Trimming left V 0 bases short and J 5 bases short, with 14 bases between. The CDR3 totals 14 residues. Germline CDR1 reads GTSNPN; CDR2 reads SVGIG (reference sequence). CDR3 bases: TGTGCCTGGAGTGTACCGGGGGGCCCCGACGAGCAGTACTTC. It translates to CAWSVPGGPDEQYF.

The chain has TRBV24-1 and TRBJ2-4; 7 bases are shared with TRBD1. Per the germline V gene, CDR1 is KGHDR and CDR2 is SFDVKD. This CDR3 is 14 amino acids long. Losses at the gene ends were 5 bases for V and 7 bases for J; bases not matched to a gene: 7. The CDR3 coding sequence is TGTGCCACCAGTGCTAGGGGGCAAATGAACATTCAGTACTTC. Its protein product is CATSARGQMNIQYF.

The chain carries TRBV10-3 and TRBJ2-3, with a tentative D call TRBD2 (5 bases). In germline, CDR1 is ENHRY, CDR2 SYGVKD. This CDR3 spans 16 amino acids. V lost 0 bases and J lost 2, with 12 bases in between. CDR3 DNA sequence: TGTGCCATCAGTGAGTCGGGGAGAACCTTCACAGATACGCAGTATTTT. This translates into CAISESGRTFTDTQYF.

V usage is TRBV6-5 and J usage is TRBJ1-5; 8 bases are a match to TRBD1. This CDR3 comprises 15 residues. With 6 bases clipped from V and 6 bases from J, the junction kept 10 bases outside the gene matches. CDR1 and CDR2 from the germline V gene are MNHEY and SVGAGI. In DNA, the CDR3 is TGTGCCAGCAGCCAGGGGGCGGGGAGTGGTCAGCCCCAGCATTTT. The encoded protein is CASSQGAGSGQPQHF.

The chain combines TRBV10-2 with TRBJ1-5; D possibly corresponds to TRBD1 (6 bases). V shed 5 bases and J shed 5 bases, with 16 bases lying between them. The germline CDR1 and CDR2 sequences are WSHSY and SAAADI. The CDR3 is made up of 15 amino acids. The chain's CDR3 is CASSRFRGGDQPQHF. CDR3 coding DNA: TGCGCCAGCAGTCGCTTCAGGGGTGGCGATCAGCCCCAGCATTTT.

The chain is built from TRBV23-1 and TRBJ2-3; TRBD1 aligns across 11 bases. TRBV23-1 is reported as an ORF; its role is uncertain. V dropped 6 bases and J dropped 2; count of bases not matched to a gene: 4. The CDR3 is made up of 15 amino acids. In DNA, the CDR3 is TGCGCCAGCAGGGACAGGGGGCGTTCCACAGATACGCAGTATTTT. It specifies CASRDRGRSTDTQYF.

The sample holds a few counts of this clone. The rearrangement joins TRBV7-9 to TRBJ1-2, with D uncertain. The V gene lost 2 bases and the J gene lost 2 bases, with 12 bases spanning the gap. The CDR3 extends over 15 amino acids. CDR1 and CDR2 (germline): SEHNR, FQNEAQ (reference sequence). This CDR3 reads CASSLRGVGNYGYTF. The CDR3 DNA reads TGTGCCAGCAGCTTACGGGGTGTGGGAAACTATGGCTACACCTTC.

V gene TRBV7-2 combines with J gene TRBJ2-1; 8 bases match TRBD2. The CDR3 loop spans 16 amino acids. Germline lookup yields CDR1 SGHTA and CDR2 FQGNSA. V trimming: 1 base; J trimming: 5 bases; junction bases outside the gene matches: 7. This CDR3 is CASSLVGGRTDNEQFF. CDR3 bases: TGTGCCAGCAGCTTAGTGGGCGGGAGGACCGACAATGAGCAGTTCTTC.

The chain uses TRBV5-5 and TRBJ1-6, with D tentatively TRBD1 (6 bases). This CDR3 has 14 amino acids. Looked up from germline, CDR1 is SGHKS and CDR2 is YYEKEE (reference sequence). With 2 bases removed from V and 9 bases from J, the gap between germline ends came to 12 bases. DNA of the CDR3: TGTGCCAGCAGCTTCGAACAGGGTAGTTCACCCCTCCACTTT. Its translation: CASSFEQGSSPLHF.

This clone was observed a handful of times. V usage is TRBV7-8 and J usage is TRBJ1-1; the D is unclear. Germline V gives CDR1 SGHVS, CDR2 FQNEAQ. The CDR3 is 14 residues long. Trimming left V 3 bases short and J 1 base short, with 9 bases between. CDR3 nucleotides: TGTGCCAGCAGCTTTGGACTACAGAACACTGAAGCTTTCTTT. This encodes CASSFGLQNTEAFF.

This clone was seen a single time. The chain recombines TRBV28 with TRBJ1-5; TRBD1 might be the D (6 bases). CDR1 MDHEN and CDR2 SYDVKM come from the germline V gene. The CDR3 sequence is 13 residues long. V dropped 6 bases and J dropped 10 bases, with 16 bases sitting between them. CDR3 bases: TGTGCCAGCAGCCAAACAGGGCCCCTCCCCCAGCATTTT. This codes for CASSQTGPLPQHF.

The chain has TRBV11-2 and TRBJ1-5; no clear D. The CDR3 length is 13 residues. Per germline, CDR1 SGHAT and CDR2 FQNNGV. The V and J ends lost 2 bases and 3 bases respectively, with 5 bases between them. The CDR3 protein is CASSLSFNQPQHF. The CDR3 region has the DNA TGTGCCAGCAGCTTAAGCTTCAATCAGCCCCAGCATTTT.

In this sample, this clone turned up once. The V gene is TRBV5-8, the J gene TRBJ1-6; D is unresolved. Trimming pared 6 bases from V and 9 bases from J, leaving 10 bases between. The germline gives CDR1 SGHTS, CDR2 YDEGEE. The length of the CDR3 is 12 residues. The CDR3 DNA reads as TGTGCCAGCAACTTCCTAACTTCACCCCTCCACTTT. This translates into CASNFLTSPLHF.

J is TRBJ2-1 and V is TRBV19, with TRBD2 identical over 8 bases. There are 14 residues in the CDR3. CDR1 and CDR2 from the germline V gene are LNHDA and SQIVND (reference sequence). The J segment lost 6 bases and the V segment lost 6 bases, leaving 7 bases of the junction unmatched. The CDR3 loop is CASRWVAGSNEQFF. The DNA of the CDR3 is TGTGCCAGTAGGTGGGTAGCGGGAAGCAATGAGCAGTTCTTC.